Shown below are 6 T cell receptor beta chains from a single sample sequenced in a study of graft-versus-host responses after intestinal transplantation. Sequencing used immunoSEQ multiplex PCR; TCRdb keeps in-frame clones, though not all of them. Here the sample spans roughly 75,000 clones, about nine tenths being singletons. These receptors lack a known antigen. The starting material was unstimulated CD4+ T cells sorted from spleen or lymph node cells, obtained before intestinal transplant. The receptors here all came from a human donor who received an intestinal transplant.

This clone has a single count. The genes are TRBV14 and TRBJ1-1; 7 bases line up with TRBD1. The CDR3 runs 17 residues. V trimming: 0 bases; J trimming: 1 base; junction bases outside the gene matches: 8. CDR1 is SGHDN, CDR2 FVKESK, per germline. CDR3 bases: TGTGCCAGCAGCCAAGACAGACAGGGAAGAGGGAACACTGAAGCTTTCTTT. It translates to CASSQDRQGRGNTEAFF.

This clone appeared a single time. The chain is built from TRBV29-1 and TRBJ1-3; TRBD1 is a possible D gene (5 bases). Trimming removed 4 bases at V and 0 bases at J, with 10 bases between. This CDR3 is 14 amino acids long. Germline V gene lookup returns CDR1 SQVTM and CDR2 ANQGSEA. CDR3 nucleotide sequence: TGCAGCGTTGCTACAGGTTCCTCTGGAAACACCATATATTTT. Encoded protein: CSVATGSSGNTIYF.

The CDR3: CASSSRRTGAYSPLHF. CDR3 bases: TGTGCCAGCAGTTCCAGACGAACAGGGGCCTATTCACCCCTCCACTTT. The chain joins TRBV27 to TRBJ1-6; 7 nucleotides line up with TRBD1. After removal of 4 bases from V and 8 bases from J, the junction contained 11 bases not matched to a gene. CDR3 size: 16 residues. Germline loops: CDR1 MNHEY, CDR2 SMNVEV (reference sequence).

The chain couples TRBV7-9 to TRBJ2-5, with a weak D call TRBD2 (6 bases). The germline gives CDR1 SEHNR, CDR2 FQNEAQ (reference sequence). Trimming took off 5 bases at V and 4 bases at J, with 14 bases between the two ends. The CDR3 loop spans 14 amino acids. The CDR3 nucleotides are TGTGCCAGCAGCCCGGGACTGGCGGGAGAGACCCAGTACTTC. Translating gives CASSPGLAGETQYF.

The chain joins TRBV7-6 to TRBJ1-1, with a weak D call TRBD1 (6 bases). Trimming pared 3 bases from V and 0 bases from J, leaving 14 bases between. CDR1 SGHVS and CDR2 FNYEAQ come from the germline V gene. This CDR3 spans 16 amino acids. The CDR3 DNA is TGTGCCAGCAGCTTTATTGAAACAGGGATGAACACTGAAGCTTTCTTT. Its protein is CASSFIETGMNTEAFF.

V usage is TRBV5-6 and J usage is TRBJ2-7; 9 positions match TRBD1. J gave up 6 bases and V 2 bases, and 6 bases lay outside the gene matches. Germline V CDR1 and CDR2: SGHDT, YYEEEE. The CDR3 length is 14 residues. The CDR3 here is CASSFLGQGGEQYF. Here the CDR3 DNA reads TGTGCCAGCAGCTTTTTGGGACAGGGAGGCGAGCAGTACTTC.